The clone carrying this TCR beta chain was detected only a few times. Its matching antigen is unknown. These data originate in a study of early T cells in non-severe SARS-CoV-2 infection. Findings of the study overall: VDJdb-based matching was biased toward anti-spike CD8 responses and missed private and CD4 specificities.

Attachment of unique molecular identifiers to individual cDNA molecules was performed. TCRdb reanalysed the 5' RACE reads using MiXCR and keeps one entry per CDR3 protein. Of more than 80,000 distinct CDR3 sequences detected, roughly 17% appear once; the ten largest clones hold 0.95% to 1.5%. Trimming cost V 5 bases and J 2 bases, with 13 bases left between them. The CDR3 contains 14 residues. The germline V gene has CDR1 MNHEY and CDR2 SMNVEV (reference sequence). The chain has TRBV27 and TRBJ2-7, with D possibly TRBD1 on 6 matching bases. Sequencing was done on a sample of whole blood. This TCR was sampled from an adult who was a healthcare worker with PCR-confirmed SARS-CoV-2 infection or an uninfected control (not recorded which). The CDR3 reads CASSDAQGPYEQYF. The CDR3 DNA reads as TGTGCCAGCAGTGATGCACAGGGCCCCTACGAGCAGTACTTC.